Presented here are 3 T cell receptor beta chains from one specimen sequenced in a study of T cell responses to AZD1222 COVID-19 vaccine. The table came from immunoSEQ multiplex PCR; TCRdb's copy has only in-frame clones and leaves some out. Seen here are 250,000 to 300,000 clones, 85% to 95% observed once, and the top ten hold around 0.5%. This sample comprised peripheral blood, obtained 28 days after the second AZD1222 dose. The receptors stem from an adult who received the AZD1222 COVID-19 vaccine.

CDR3 nucleotides: TGTGCCAGTACGGCCGACTTATCACTCGAAGCTTTCTTT. It is translated as CASTADLSLEAFF. The chain employs TRBV6-5 and TRBJ1-1; D remains ambiguous. The CDR3 totals 13 residues. V dropped 9 bases and J dropped 8 bases, with 19 bases sitting between them. Germline V gene data show CDR1 as MNHEY and CDR2 as SVGAGI.

The chain links TRBV19 to TRBJ1-5, with 8 bases aligning to TRBD1. After removal of 6 bases from V and 6 bases from J, the junction contained 7 bases not matched to a gene. Per the germline V gene, CDR1 is LNHDA and CDR2 is SQIVND (reference sequence). CDR3 size: 14 residues. The CDR3 DNA is TGTGCCAGTAGACCTGACAGGGGCCTTCAGCCCCAGCATTTT. Amino acid sequence: CASRPDRGLQPQHF. Supplemented by reference TRBV19 and TRBJ1-5, the full variable domain reads DGGITQSPKYLFRKEGQNVTLSCEQNLNHDAMYWYRQDPGQGLRLIYYSQIVNDFQKGDIAEGYSVSREKKESFPLTVTSAQKNPTAFYLCASRPDRGLQPQHFGDGTRLSIL.

The chain has TRBV6-1 and TRBJ1-3; TRBD1 is a possible D gene (6 bases). The germline CDR1 and CDR2 sequences are MNHNS and SASEGT. The CDR3 consists of 16 residues. V was clipped by 2 bases and J by 0 bases, with 11 bases between them. The CDR3 DNA reads TGTGCCAGCAGTGAAACCCCGGACAGCTCTGGAAACACCATATATTTT. Its translation: CASSETPDSSGNTIYF.